A selection of T cell receptor beta chains follows, all from one sample in a study of blood T cells in healthy people across ages. TCRdb independently ran MiXCR on the 5' RACE reads; one entry per CDR3 protein. The table shows roughly 1,500,000 distinct CDR3 sequences, with approximately 38% occurring only once. Material for sequencing was blood. Receptor source: a woman younger than 35 in good health. Each CDR3 is given with its conserved first and last residue. Each record gives: clone size, V gene, J gene, D gene, CDR3 protein, CDR3 DNA. D genes are given only for firm matches. Clone size, where shown, is once, few, many, or a class for clones that have expanded.

few	TRBV3-1	TRBJ2-3	.	CASSPRGELADTQYF	TGTGCCAGCAGCCCCCGTGGAGAGCTCGCAGATACGCAGTATTTT
.	TRBV28	TRBJ2-3	.	CASRQVDTDTQYF	TGTGCCAGCAGACAGGTAGACACAGATACGCAGTATTTT
.	TRBV10-3	TRBJ2-1	TRBD2	CAIKGLAGGNEQFF	TGTGCCATCAAGGGACTAGCGGGAGGGAATGAGCAGTTCTTC
.	TRBV20-1	TRBJ2-7	TRBD2	CSASVSGKRDEQYF	TGCAGTGCTAGCGTTAGCGGGAAGAGGGATGAGCAGTACTTC
few	TRBV14	TRBJ1-4	.	CASSQDLGRGATNEKLFF	TGTGCCAGCAGCCAAGATCTCGGTAGGGGAGCAACTAATGAAAAACTGTTTTTT
.	TRBV12-3/TRBV12-4	TRBJ2-1	.	CASSPLPETYNEQFF	TGTGCCAGCAGCCCCCTCCCCGAGACCTACAATGAGCAGTTCTTC
few	TRBV4-1	TRBJ2-7	TRBD2	CASSKQFGGVYEQYF	TGCGCCAGCAGCAAACAGTTCGGGGGGGTCTACGAGCAGTACTTC
.	TRBV20-1	TRBJ2-5	.	CSARSPGPETQYF	TGCAGTGCTAGAAGTCCGGGGCCAGAGACCCAGTACTTC
.	TRBV20-1	TRBJ2-3	TRBD2	CSARDGSSGGRTDTQYF	TGCAGTGCTAGAGATGGCTCCAGCGGGGGGCGCACAGATACGCAGTATTTT
.	TRBV3-1	TRBJ2-6	.	CASQWGEGANVLTF	TGTGCCAGCCAATGGGGGGAAGGGGCCAACGTCCTGACTTTC
.	TRBV3-1	TRBJ2-4	.	CASSYGTLNGNIQYF	TGTGCCAGCAGCTATGGGACCCTTAATGGGAACATTCAGTACTTC
few	TRBV27	TRBJ2-3	.	CASSPRTKDTQYF	TGTGCCAGCAGTCCCCGGACTAAAGATACGCAGTATTTT
.	TRBV7-3	TRBJ2-5	.	CASSHGPGKTQYF	TGTGCCAGCAGCCACGGGCCGGGGAAGACCCAGTACTTC
.	TRBV28	TRBJ2-5	TRBD2	CASSLWLAGGETQYF	TGTGCCAGCAGTTTATGGCTAGCGGGGGGGGAGACCCAGTACTTC